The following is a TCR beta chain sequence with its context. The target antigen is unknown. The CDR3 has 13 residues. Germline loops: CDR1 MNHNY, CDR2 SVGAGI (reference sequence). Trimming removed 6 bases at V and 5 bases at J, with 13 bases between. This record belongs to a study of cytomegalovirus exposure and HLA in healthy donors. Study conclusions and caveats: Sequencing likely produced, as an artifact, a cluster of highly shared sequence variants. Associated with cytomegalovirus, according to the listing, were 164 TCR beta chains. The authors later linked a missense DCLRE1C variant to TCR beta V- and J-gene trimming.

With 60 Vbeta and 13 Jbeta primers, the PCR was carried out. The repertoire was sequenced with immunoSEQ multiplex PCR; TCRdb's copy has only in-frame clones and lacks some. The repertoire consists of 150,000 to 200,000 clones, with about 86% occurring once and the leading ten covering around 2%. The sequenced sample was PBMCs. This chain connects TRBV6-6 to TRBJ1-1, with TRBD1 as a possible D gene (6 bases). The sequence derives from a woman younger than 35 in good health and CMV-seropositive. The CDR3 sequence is CASRWTAKTEAFF. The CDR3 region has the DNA TGTGCCAGCAGGTGGACAGCTAAGACTGAAGCTTTCTTT.